This TCR beta chain was captured by sequencing in a study of blood T cell repertoires in COVID-19. The wider study: The analysed material was cDNA or gDNA that came from T cells, B-cell-depleted T cells, or PBMCs.

From germline, CDR1 is MDHEN and CDR2 SYDVKM. V lost 2 bases and J lost 5, with 12 bases in between. The CDR3 runs to 14 residues. In the study's own analysis: Amplified reference gene primers provided the basis for estimating nucleated cell counts. TCRdb keeps only in-frame clones here, not all; method: immunoSEQ multiplex PCR. V and J calls and clone size are as listed in that table; D and trimming were resolved from the DNA. Of tens of thousands of clones in the sample, more than 80% are singletons; the top ten hold more than 15%. The receptor's source is a man older than 75 with acute or convalescent COVID-19. The chain couples TRBV28 to TRBJ2-5; D may be TRBD2 (6 bases). Sequenced sample: peripheral blood. CDR3 sequence (DNA): TGTGCCAGCAGTTTAAGCGGTGGGGGGGAGACCCAGTACTTC. Translation: CASSLSGGGETQYF.